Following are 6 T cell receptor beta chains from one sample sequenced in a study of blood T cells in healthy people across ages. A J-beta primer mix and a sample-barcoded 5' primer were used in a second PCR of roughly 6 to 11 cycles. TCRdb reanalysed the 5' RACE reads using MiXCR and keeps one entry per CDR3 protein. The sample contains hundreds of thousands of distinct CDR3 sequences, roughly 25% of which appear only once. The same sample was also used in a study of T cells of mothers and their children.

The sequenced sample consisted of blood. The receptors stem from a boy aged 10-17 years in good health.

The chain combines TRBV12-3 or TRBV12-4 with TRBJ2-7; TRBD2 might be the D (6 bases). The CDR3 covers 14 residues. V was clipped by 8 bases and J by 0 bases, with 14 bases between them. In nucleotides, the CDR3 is TGTGCCAGCGCCCCGGGACTCAGCTCCTACGAGCAGTACTTC. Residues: CASAPGLSSYEQYF.

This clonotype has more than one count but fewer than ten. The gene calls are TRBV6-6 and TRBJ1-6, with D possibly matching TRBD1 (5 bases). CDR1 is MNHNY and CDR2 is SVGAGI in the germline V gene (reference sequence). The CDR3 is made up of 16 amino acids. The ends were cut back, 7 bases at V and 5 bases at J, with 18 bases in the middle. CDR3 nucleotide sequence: TGTGCCAGCACCTGGGGGGGTTTGAGTGATAATTCACCCCTCCACTTT. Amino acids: CASTWGGLSDNSPLHF.

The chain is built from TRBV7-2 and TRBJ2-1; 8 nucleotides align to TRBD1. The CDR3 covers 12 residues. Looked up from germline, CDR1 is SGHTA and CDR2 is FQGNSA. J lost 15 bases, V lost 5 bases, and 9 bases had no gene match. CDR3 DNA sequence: TGTGCCAGCAGCATGGTAGGACAGGGTCCGTTCTTC. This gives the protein CASSMVGQGPFF.

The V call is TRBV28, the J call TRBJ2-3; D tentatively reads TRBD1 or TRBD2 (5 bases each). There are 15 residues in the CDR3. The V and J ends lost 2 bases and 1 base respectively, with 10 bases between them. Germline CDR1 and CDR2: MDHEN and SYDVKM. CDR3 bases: TGTGCCAGCAGTTTAACGGGACCAGGCACAGATACGCAGTATTTT. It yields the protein CASSLTGPGTDTQYF.

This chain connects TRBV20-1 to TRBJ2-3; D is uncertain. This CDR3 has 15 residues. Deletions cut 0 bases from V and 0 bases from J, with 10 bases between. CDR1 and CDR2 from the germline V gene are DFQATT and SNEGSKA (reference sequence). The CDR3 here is CSAREGSTSTDTQYF. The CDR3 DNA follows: TGCAGTGCTAGAGAGGGATCTACTAGCACAGATACGCAGTATTTT.

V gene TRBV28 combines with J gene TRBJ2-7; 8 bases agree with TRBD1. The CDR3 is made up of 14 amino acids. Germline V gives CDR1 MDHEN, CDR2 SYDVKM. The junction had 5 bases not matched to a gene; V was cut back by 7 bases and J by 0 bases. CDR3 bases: TGTGCCAGCAACGGGGACAGGAGCTCCTACGAGCAGTACTTC. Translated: CASNGDRSSYEQYF.